These 14 T cell receptor beta chains share one sample of origin, sequenced in a study of CXCR3-negative and CXCR3-positive naive CD8 T cells. The study, taken as a whole, reports: Naive cells positive for CXCR3 carried more hydrophobic TRB CDR3s than CXCR3-negative ones.

The antigens these receptors bind are not known. The libraries of TRB cDNA were prepared using 5' RACE with UMI labels. Each CDR3 protein gets one entry in TCRdb, which reprocessed the 5' RACE reads and gives no DNA. This specimen shows some 120,000 distinct CDR3 sequences; the ten leading clones hold 0.59%. Sequencing was performed on naive CXCR3+ CD8+ T cells from blood. Subset: CD45RO-CCR7+CD27+CD95- naive CD8+ T cells expressing CXCR3 (TNR3+). All receptors derive from a human donor in good health. Some clones in this sample may be carry-over from other donors' samples.

The CDR3 reads CASSPGLYGQIEETQYF. The rearrangement links TRBV5-5 to TRBJ2-5; TCRdb names TRBD1, which stays unverified in the absence of DNA. Germline-derived CDR1 and CDR2 are SGHKS and YYEKEE (reference sequence). This CDR3 has 17 residues.

CDR3: CAGKTTDTQYF. The V gene is TRBV6-6, the J gene TRBJ2-3. The CDR3 contains 11 residues. CDR1 MNHNY and CDR2 SVGAGI come from the germline V gene (reference sequence).

The chain joins TRBV18 to TRBJ1-1; TCRdb proposes TRBD1, but this gene call is untestable without DNA. CDR1 is KGHSH, CDR2 LQKENI, per germline. This CDR3 has 18 amino acids. CDR3 loop: CASSPPSGEGAWNTEAFF.

V gene TRBV4-3 combines with J gene TRBJ2-1. The CDR3 is made up of 13 amino acids. Germline V CDR1 and CDR2: LGHNA, YSLEER. CDR3: CASSQGTYNEQFF.

CDR3 loop: CATSGLPAGISNQPQHF. This chain connects TRBV15 to TRBJ1-5. The CDR3 is made up of 17 amino acids. The germline CDR1 and CDR2 sequences are LNHNV and YYDKDF (reference sequence).

V usage is TRBV5-1 and J usage is TRBJ1-1. The CDR3 is 12 residues long. Germline CDR1 and CDR2: SGHRS and YFSETQ. The CDR3 sequence: CASSLEGFEAFF.

The chain combines TRBV5-1 with TRBJ1-1; the D call of TRBD1 rests on TCRdb alone, since no DNA is present to check it. Germline CDR1 SGHRS, CDR2 YFSETQ. This CDR3 contains 14 residues. The CDR3 is CASSALEGGVRAFF. Variable domain in full (rest from reference TRBV5-1 and TRBJ1-1): KAGVTQTPRYLIKTRGQQVTLSCSPISGHRSVSWYQQTPGQGLQFLFEYFSETQRNKGNFPGRFSGRQFSNSRSEMNVSTLELGDSALYLCASSALEGGVRAFFGQGTRLTVV.

The genes are TRBV5-6 and TRBJ2-5; absent DNA, TCRdb's TRBD1 call cannot be checked. This CDR3 has 16 amino acids. The germline V gene has CDR1 SGHDT and CDR2 YYEEEE. This CDR3 reads CASSLVRHLYQETQYF.

This chain joins TRBV29-1 and TRBJ2-1; the D call of TRBD1 rests on TCRdb alone, since no DNA is present to check it. CDR3 length equals 13 residues. Germline V CDR1 and CDR2: SQVTM, ANQGSEA. This chain's CDR3 is CSVDRLRDNEQFF.

V is TRBV25-1 and J is TRBJ2-7; TCRdb reports TRBD2, a call that lacks DNA to check it against. The germline V gene has CDR1 MGHDK and CDR2 SYGVNS. The CDR3 consists of 18 residues. CDR3 residues: CASSESKSLYPYERAQYF.

This rearrangement joins TRBV27 to TRBJ2-1. The CDR3 consists of 12 residues. Per the germline V gene, CDR1 is MNHEY and CDR2 is SMNVEV (reference sequence). This CDR3 reads CASSTLGNEQFF.

Here the CDR3 reads CASSYSGRPSYEQYF. The rearrangement links TRBV12-3 or TRBV12-4 to TRBJ2-7; no DNA is available, so the TRBD2 call from TCRdb remains unchecked. This CDR3 spans 15 amino acids.

The rearrangement joins TRBV20-1 to TRBJ2-3; TCRdb designates TRBD1, a call that cannot be tested without DNA. Germline V CDR1 and CDR2: DFQATT, SNEGSKA (reference sequence). The CDR3 is made up of 17 amino acids. The CDR3 is CSARDLLMIGDTDTQYF.

The chain joins TRBV30 to TRBJ2-7; the TCRdb D gene call, TRBD1, has no DNA to confirm it. CDR1 is GTSNPN, CDR2 SVGIG, per germline (reference sequence). The CDR3 spans 13 residues. The CDR3 sequence is CAWRGGGAYEQYF.